One and the same sample provided the 8 T cell receptor beta chains below, sequenced in a study of PD-1 blockade in classical Hodgkin lymphoma. With no exception, relapse followed autologous stem cell transplantation in all patients, and brentuximab vedotin exposure varied. Profiling relied on immunoSEQ multiplex PCR, and the TCRdb table lists in-frame clones only, not all of them. The sample has tens of thousands of clones, approximately 92% seen once. This material consisted of peripheral blood mononuclear cells (PBMCs), taken before the second cycle of nivolumab. Source of these receptors: a human donor with classical Hodgkin lymphoma.

The V gene is TRBV18, the J gene TRBJ1-2, with 7 bases lining up with TRBD1. The CDR3 extends over 17 amino acids. Germline loops: CDR1 KGHSH, CDR2 LQKENI. V trimming: 3 bases; J trimming: 4 bases; junction bases outside the gene matches: 14. The CDR3 region has the DNA TGTGCCAGCTCACCCCCAGGTGGGGACAGAAAAGGCTATGGCTACACCTTC. It is translated as CASSPPGGDRKGYGYTF.

The V and J genes are TRBV5-4 and TRBJ2-7, with no clear D. Germline V gene lookup returns CDR1 SGHNT and CDR2 YYREEE (reference sequence). The CDR3 sequence is 13 residues long. Trimming took off 0 bases at V and 0 bases at J, with 4 bases between the two ends. Here the CDR3 reads CASSLGSSYEQYF. CDR3 in DNA: TGTGCCAGCAGCTTGGGATCCTCCTACGAGCAGTACTTC.

CDR3 nucleotide sequence: TGTGCCAGCAGCTTAGGAGAGGTCAACGTCCTGACTTTC. Amino acid sequence: CASSLGEVNVLTF. V gene TRBV7-9 combines with J gene TRBJ2-6; D remains ambiguous. The CDR3 loop spans 13 amino acids. Germline CDR1 reads SEHNR; CDR2 reads FQNEAQ (reference sequence). Trimming removed 1 base from V and 9 bases from J, with 7 bases in between.

This rearrangement joins TRBV28 to TRBJ2-5; 8 bases fit TRBD2. Germline-derived CDR1 and CDR2 are MDHEN and SYDVKM. Losses at the gene ends were 3 bases for V and 4 bases for J; bases not matched to a gene: 4. The CDR3 has 14 residues. The CDR3 reads CASSLSGRRETQYF. CDR3 nucleotides: TGTGCCAGCAGTTTGAGCGGGAGAAGAGAGACCCAGTACTTC.

This chain uses TRBV28 with TRBJ2-7; 8 bases match TRBD1. V was clipped by 2 bases and J by 4 bases; unmatched bases: 4. The V gene's germline CDR1 is MDHEN and CDR2 SYDVKM. The CDR3 length is 14 residues. DNA for the CDR3: TGTGCCAGCAGTTTACGGACAGGGCGGTACGAGCAGTACTTC. Its protein product is CASSLRTGRYEQYF.

The rearrangement joins TRBV6-1 to TRBJ2-1, with D hard to call. Germline CDR1 MNHNS, CDR2 SASEGT. The CDR3 sequence is 12 residues long. Trimming cost V 1 base and J 10 bases, with 8 bases left between them. CDR3 residues: CASSEVGYEQFF. CDR3 in DNA: TGTGCCAGCAGTGAAGTGGGTTACGAGCAGTTCTTC.

The chain joins TRBV5-4 to TRBJ1-1; D is unclear. Germline V gene lookup returns CDR1 SGHNT and CDR2 YYREEE (reference sequence). The CDR3 contains 16 residues. V was pared by 4 bases and J by 0 bases, with 16 bases between. CDR3 in DNA: TGTGCCAGCAGCGCTCACGGCGCCTTTCTGAACACTGAAGCTTTCTTT. As protein: CASSAHGAFLNTEAFF.

V gene TRBV5-1 combines with J gene TRBJ2-3, with 9 bases lining up with TRBD1. Germline V CDR1 and CDR2: SGHRS, YFSETQ. This CDR3 is built from 15 residues. V gave up 2 bases and J gave up 1 base; unmatched junction bases: 2. In DNA form, the CDR3 reads TGCGCCAGCAGCTTTTGGACAGGGGGCACAGATACGCAGTATTTT. This gives the protein CASSFWTGGTDTQYF.